The 25 T cell receptor beta chains below all came from one sample that was sequenced in a study of blood T cell repertoires in COVID-19. Profiled with immunoSEQ multiplex PCR; TCRdb holds only in-frame clones, not every one. The sample gives more than 95,000 clones, more than 80% of which show up once; more than 20% is in the top ten. The sample was peripheral blood. These receptors were obtained from a man aged 60 to 69 with acute or convalescent COVID-19.

This clone has just a few counts. The rearrangement links TRBV2 to TRBJ2-5; TRBD2 agrees at 7 bases. Germline-derived CDR1 and CDR2 are SNHLY and FYNNEI. The J segment lost 5 bases and the V segment lost 4 bases, leaving 4 bases of the junction unmatched. This CDR3 spans 13 amino acids. This CDR3 reads CASSGGEGETQYF. DNA of the CDR3: TGTGCCAGCAGTGGGGGGGAGGGCGAGACCCAGTACTTC. Complete variable domain (other parts from reference TRBV2 and TRBJ2-5): EPEVTQTPSHQVTQMGQEVILRCVPISNHLYFYWYRQILGQKVEFLVSFYNNEISEKSEIFDDQFSVERPDGSNFTLKIRSTKLEDSAMYFCASSGGEGETQYFGPGTRLLVL.

The chain joins TRBV2 to TRBJ1-3; D is unclear. Germline lookup yields CDR1 SNHLY and CDR2 FYNNEI. The V end was cut by 5 bases, the J end by 4 bases, with 9 bases between. There are 13 residues in the CDR3. The CDR3, as DNA: TGTGCCAGCAGTCCTGAAGCCGGAAACACCATATATTTT. Its protein is CASSPEAGNTIYF. The whole variable domain, remainder taken from reference TRBV2 and TRBJ1-3, is EPEVTQTPSHQVTQMGQEVILRCVPISNHLYFYWYRQILGQKVEFLVSFYNNEISEKSEIFDDQFSVERPDGSNFTLKIRSTKLEDSAMYFCASSPEAGNTIYFGEGSWLTVV.

The V call is TRBV27, the J call TRBJ2-7, with 10 positions matching TRBD1. Germline CDR1 and CDR2: MNHEY and SMNVEV (reference sequence). This CDR3 comprises 14 residues. Trimming at V came to 6 bases and at J to 6 bases, leaving 8 bases not matched to a gene. CDR3: CASSRDRGSIEQYF. The CDR3, as DNA: TGTGCCAGCAGCAGGGACAGGGGCTCGATCGAGCAGTACTTC.

The chain employs TRBV11-2 and TRBJ2-1; 7 nucleotides line up with TRBD2. Germline trimming cut 6 bases from V and 1 base from J; bases unmatched to any gene: 12. Germline V gives CDR1 SGHAT, CDR2 FQNNGV. This CDR3 comprises 17 residues. CDR3 sequence reads: CASREPSGVGSYNEQFF. The CDR3 DNA follows: TGTGCCAGCAGGGAACCTAGCGGAGTGGGGTCCTACAATGAGCAGTTCTTC.

V and J are TRBV2 and TRBJ1-4; perhaps TRBD1 as D (5 bases). Per germline, CDR1 SNHLY and CDR2 FYNNEI. CDR3 size: 13 residues. V was shortened by 8 bases and J by 5 bases, with 12 bases between the two germline ends. In DNA, the CDR3 is TGTGCCAGCCATAGATCAGGGAATGAAAAACTGTTTTTT. Protein product: CASHRSGNEKLFF.

The rearrangement joins TRBV2 to TRBJ2-1, with 12 bases lining up with TRBD2. The CDR3 covers 13 residues. The J segment lost 4 bases and the V segment lost 10 bases, leaving 2 bases of the junction unmatched. Germline CDR1 and CDR2: SNHLY and FYNNEI. The CDR3 loop reads CATTSGRYNEQFF. The CDR3 DNA sequence: TGTGCCACCACTAGCGGGAGGTACAATGAGCAGTTCTTC. Complete variable domain (other parts from reference TRBV2 and TRBJ2-1): EPEVTQTPSHQVTQMGQEVILRCVPISNHLYFYWYRQILGQKVEFLVSFYNNEISEKSEIFDDQFSVERPDGSNFTLKIRSTKLEDSAMYFCATTSGRYNEQFFGPGTRLTVL.

The chain links TRBV11-2 to TRBJ2-3; tentative D call: TRBD2 (5 bases). Germline-derived CDR1 and CDR2 are SGHAT and FQNNGV. CDR3 length equals 16 residues. The ends were cut back, 5 bases at V and 6 bases at J, with 21 bases in the middle. CDR3 in amino acids: CASSTHEGTFTDTQYF. The CDR3 bases are TGTGCCAGCAGCACCCATGAGGGAACCTTCACGGATACGCAGTATTTT.

This clone was counted a few times. The genes are TRBV6-2 or TRBV6-3 and TRBJ2-5; D is perhaps TRBD2 (7 bases). With 3 bases removed from V and 5 bases from J, the gap between germline ends came to 19 bases. Per the germline V gene, CDR1 is MNHEY and CDR2 is SVGEGT. This CDR3 is built from 16 residues. CDR3 sequence reads: CASSYGKGGGLETQYF. The CDR3 coding sequence is TGTGCCAGCAGTTATGGTAAAGGGGGAGGGTTGGAGACCCAGTACTTC.

This clone was detected only a few times. This chain joins TRBV6-5 and TRBJ1-2; D may be TRBD1 (6 bases). CDR1 and CDR2 (germline): MNHEY, SVGAGI. CDR3 size: 15 residues. V lost 6 bases and J 8 bases, leaving 22 bases between the germline ends. This CDR3 reads CASRSGTSTTSGYTF. The CDR3, as DNA: TGTGCCAGCAGGTCCGGGACAAGTACCACAAGCGGCTACACCTTC.

The CDR3 DNA reads as TGTGCCAGCTCACGCCGACAGGGGAGCACTGAAGCTTTCTTT. Its translation: CASSRRQGSTEAFF. The V call is TRBV18, the J call TRBJ1-1, with 8 bases that match TRBD1. Germline trimming cut 4 bases from V and 4 bases from J; bases unmatched to any gene: 5. CDR1 and CDR2 from the germline V gene are KGHSH and LQKENI. The CDR3 consists of 14 residues. The full variable domain, with the rest looked up from reference TRBV18 and TRBJ1-1, is NAGVMQNPRHLVRRRGQEARLRCSPMKGHSHVYWYRQLPEEGLKFMVYLQKENIIDESGMPKERFSAEFPKEGPSILRIQQVVRGDSAAYFCASSRRQGSTEAFFGQGTRLTVV.

The V and J genes are TRBV28 and TRBJ2-2, with TRBD2 as a possible D gene (6 bases). Germline CDR1 MDHEN, CDR2 SYDVKM. V was shortened by 7 bases and J by 5 bases, with 11 bases between the two germline ends. The CDR3 runs 13 residues. The chain's CDR3 is CASIAAGTGELFF. DNA of the CDR3: TGTGCCAGCATAGCGGCGGGGACCGGGGAGCTGTTTTTT.

The chain combines TRBV27 with TRBJ2-1, with D possibly TRBD2 on 5 matching bases. Germline CDR1 MNHEY, CDR2 SMNVEV (reference sequence). Trimming stripped 3 bases from V and 9 bases from J, with 9 bases between. The CDR3 consists of 12 residues. This chain's CDR3 is CASSLNAGEQFF. CDR3 DNA: TGTGCCAGCAGTTTGAATGCGGGTGAGCAGTTCTTC.

The genes are TRBV30 and TRBJ2-7; possible D gene TRBD1, 6 bases. The CDR3 spans 15 residues. Germline loops: CDR1 GTSNPN, CDR2 SVGIG (reference sequence). V was shortened by 0 bases and J by 0 bases, with 12 bases between the two germline ends. CDR3 bases: TGTGCCTGGAGTGTAGGTACGGACAGCTCCTACGAGCAGTACGTC. Encoded protein: CAWSVGTDSSYEQYV.

This clone was counted a few times. V is TRBV7-2 and J is TRBJ1-2; 8 positions match TRBD1. This CDR3 has 13 residues. CDR1 is SGHTA and CDR2 is FQGNSA in the germline V gene. Trimming cost V 5 bases and J 5 bases; bases outside gene matches: 4. The CDR3: CASSIGQGYGYTF. The DNA of the CDR3 is TGTGCCAGCAGCATAGGACAGGGTTATGGCTACACCTTC.

The CDR3: CASISTGGEQPQHF. The CDR3 DNA reads TGTGCCAGTATCTCAACGGGGGGAGAGCAGCCCCAGCATTTT. J is TRBJ1-5 and V is TRBV19; TRBD1 might be the D (5 bases). The V and J ends lost 7 bases and 7 bases respectively, with 17 bases between them. The germline V gene has CDR1 LNHDA and CDR2 SQIVND (reference sequence). The CDR3 is 14 amino acids.

The chain uses TRBV5-1 and TRBJ2-5; TRBD1 agrees at 8 bases. Germline values: CDR1 SGHRS, CDR2 YFSETQ. Trimming at V came to 0 bases and at J to 5 bases, leaving 6 bases not matched to a gene. This CDR3 is built from 15 residues. The CDR3 reads CASSLGAGGDETQYF. CDR3 nucleotide sequence: TGCGCCAGCAGCTTGGGCGCAGGGGGCGACGAGACCCAGTACTTC.

The chain uses TRBV9 and TRBJ2-4, with TRBD1 matching over 11 bases. The CDR3 is 17 amino acids. Germline V gene data show CDR1 as SGDLS and CDR2 as YYNGEE. V was pared by 4 bases and J by 2 bases, with 8 bases of the junction left unmatched. CDR3 sequence (DNA): TGTGCCAGCAGCCAGACCGGGACAGGGGGATCCAAAAACATTCAGTACTTC. This encodes CASSQTGTGGSKNIQYF.

The chain recombines TRBV9 with TRBJ2-7; 8 nucleotides agree with TRBD2. V lost 0 bases to trimming and J lost 1 base; unmatched junction nucleotides: 6. The length of the CDR3 is 16 residues. The germline V gene encodes CDR1 SGDLS and CDR2 YYNGEE. The CDR3 DNA sequence: TGTGCCAGCAGCGTAGGGACTAGCCGGTTTTCCTACGAGCAGTACTTC. Translating gives CASSVGTSRFSYEQYF.

The genes are TRBV2 and TRBJ2-1, with TRBD2 matching 11 bases. Germline V gene lookup returns CDR1 SNHLY and CDR2 FYNNEI. With 8 bases clipped from V and 8 bases from J, the junction kept 11 bases outside the gene matches. CDR3 length: 15 amino acids. The CDR3: CASAATSGIEDEQFF. CDR3 in DNA: TGTGCCAGCGCCGCGACTAGCGGGATCGAAGATGAGCAGTTCTTC.

The chain carries TRBV5-1 and TRBJ2-3; 9 bases align to TRBD2. This CDR3 has 15 amino acids. Looked up from germline, CDR1 is SGHRS and CDR2 is YFSETQ. V lost 5 bases to trimming and J lost 6 bases; unmatched junction nucleotides: 10. CDR3 in amino acids: CASRNSGSAGDTQYF. The CDR3 region has the DNA TGCGCCAGCAGGAATAGCGGGAGCGCGGGGGATACGCAGTATTTT.

The CDR3 reads CASSIAGQGLENTIYF. The DNA for the CDR3 is TGTGCCAGTAGTATAGCGGGACAGGGGCTGGAAAACACCATATATTTT. This chain uses TRBV19 with TRBJ1-3, with 10 bases identical to TRBD1. CDR1 and CDR2 from the germline V gene are LNHDA and SQIVND (reference sequence). There are 16 residues in the CDR3. V lost 1 base and J lost 6; bases outside the gene matches: 6.

The V and J genes are TRBV5-4 and TRBJ2-5; D is possibly TRBD2 (6 bases). The CDR3 is 14 residues long. CDR1 and CDR2 (germline): SGHNT, YYREEE (reference sequence). Trimming shortened V by 4 bases and J by 2 bases, and 12 bases separated the two germline ends. The CDR3 DNA is TGTGCCAGCAGCGTGGGACTTCAGCAAGAGACCCAGTACTTC. Its protein product is CASSVGLQQETQYF.

The chain carries TRBV7-9 and TRBJ1-6; D may be TRBD1 (5 bases). Germline CDR1 SEHNR, CDR2 FQNEAQ (reference sequence). The CDR3 is made up of 13 amino acids. Trimming pared 5 bases from V and 8 bases from J, leaving 10 bases between. CDR3 sequence (DNA): TGTGCCAGCAGCACCCAACAGGATTCACCCCTCCACTTT. It yields the protein CASSTQQDSPLHF.

The V call is TRBV5-1, the J call TRBJ2-1; D perhaps matches TRBD1 (5 bases). V shed 3 bases and J shed 5 bases, with 9 bases lying between them. The V gene's germline CDR1 is SGHRS and CDR2 YFSETQ. The CDR3 runs to 13 residues. The CDR3 region has the DNA TGCGCCAGCAGCTATACAGGAGACAATGAGCAGTTCTTC. This encodes CASSYTGDNEQFF.

This clone has only a few counts. The chain links TRBV5-6 to TRBJ1-5, with D unclear. The CDR3 spans 19 residues. Germline CDR1 reads SGHDT; CDR2 reads YYEEEE. V was trimmed by 2 bases and J by 0 bases, leaving 21 bases between them. In DNA form, the CDR3 reads TGTGCCAGCAGCTTTCGGGAGGGCCCGGCGAAATATAGCAATCAGCCCCAGCATTTT. Protein: CASSFREGPAKYSNQPQHF.